Listed below are T cell receptor beta chains from one sample, sequenced in a study of a mutant IDH1 vaccine in newly diagnosed glioma. Clones were read by immunoSEQ multiplex PCR, and TCRdb kept only the in-frame ones, dropping some. The sample includes fewer than 70,000 clones, approximately 90% of them seen just once. No antigen has been identified for these receptors. Specimen: PBMCs, collected from a glioma patient whose treatment included an IDH1 peptide vaccine. The receptors come from a woman in her thirties or forties with glioma. The CDR3 runs from the conserved cysteine through the conserved F or W. A D gene is named only where the DNA matches it firmly. Size is omitted from some rows. Given values are once, few, many or a class for expanded clones.

V: TRBV5-1; D: -; size: -; J: TRBJ2-3; CDR3: CASSGQHTDTQYF; DNA: TGCGCCAGCAGCGGACAGCACACAGATACGCAGTATTTT
V: TRBV29-1; D: -; size: -; J: TRBJ2-7; CDR3: CSVGLPGFYEQYF; DNA: TGCAGCGTTGGACTTCCAGGGTTTTACGAGCAGTACTTC
V: TRBV19; D: -; size: -; J: TRBJ1-3; CDR3: CASSIRPLLSSGNTIYF; DNA: TGTGCCAGTAGTATCCGTCCCCTCCTCAGCTCTGGAAACACCATATATTTT
V: TRBV4-2; D: TRBD1; size: -; J: TRBJ2-2; CDR3: CASSQDSHRGSGELFF; DNA: TGTGCCAGCAGCCAAGATTCCCACAGGGGGTCCGGGGAGCTGTTTTTT
V: TRBV5-1; D: -; size: -; J: TRBJ1-1; CDR3: CASSLVVRTEAFF; DNA: TGCGCCAGCAGCTTGGTAGTACGGACTGAAGCTTTCTTT
V: TRBV4-3; D: TRBD1; size: -; J: TRBJ1-5; CDR3: CASSRWTGGQPQHF; DNA: TGCGCCAGCAGCCGCTGGACAGGCGGTCAGCCCCAGCATTTT
V: TRBV10-3; D: -; size: -; J: TRBJ2-7; CDR3: CATGGGSGIKGYEQYF; DNA: TGTGCCACCGGAGGGGGTTCAGGCATAAAGGGTTACGAGCAGTACTTC
V: TRBV10-1; D: -; size: -; J: TRBJ2-7; CDR3: CASSESGTYEQYF; DNA: TGCGCCAGCAGTGAGTCGGGGACCTACGAGCAGTACTTC
V: TRBV27; D: -; size: -; J: TRBJ1-4; CDR3: CASSRRLGEKLFF; DNA: TGTGCCAGCAGCCGCCGGTTAGGTGAAAAACTGTTTTTT
V: TRBV6-5; D: -; size: once; J: TRBJ1-2; CDR3: CASSSVDLGGGYTF; DNA: TGTGCCAGCAGTTCCGTTGATTTAGGCGGTGGCTACACCTTC
V: TRBV6-5; D: TRBD1; size: -; J: TRBJ2-7; CDR3: CASSSTGGPFYEQYF; DNA: TGTGCCAGCAGTTCTACAGGGGGGCCCTTCTACGAGCAGTACTTC
V: TRBV7-2; D: -; size: -; J: TRBJ2-6; CDR3: CASSLGQSGANVLTF; DNA: TGTGCCAGCAGCTTAGGACAGTCTGGGGCCAACGTCCTGACTTTC
V: TRBV9; D: -; size: -; J: TRBJ1-2; CDR3: CASSVDWYGVHGYTF; DNA: TGTGCCAGCAGCGTAGATTGGTACGGCGTCCATGGCTACACCTTC
V: TRBV18; D: TRBD2; size: -; J: TRBJ2-1; CDR3: CASSSRAGGEQFF; DNA: TGTGCCAGCTCATCAAGAGCGGGAGGCGAGCAGTTCTTC
V: TRBV7-7; D: TRBD1; size: -; J: TRBJ1-5; CDR3: CASSFYRGRRQPQHF; DNA: TGTGCTAGCAGCTTCTACAGGGGGCGCAGACAGCCCCAGCATTTT
V: TRBV20-1; D: -; size: few; J: TRBJ1-1; CDR3: CSASLREAFF; DNA: TGCAGTGCTAGTCTTCGTGAGGCTTTCTTT
V: TRBV5-1; D: TRBD2; size: few; J: TRBJ2-5; CDR3: CASSLLAGGQETQYF; DNA: TGCGCCAGCAGCTTACTAGCGGGGGGGCAAGAGACCCAGTACTTC